A single sample gave rise to the 3 T cell receptor beta chains below, sequenced in a study of blood T cell repertoires in COVID-19. Clones were sequenced by immunoSEQ multiplex PCR, and TCRdb holds only the in-frame ones, with some missing. The sample carries tens of thousands of clones, approximately 78% recorded once. Sequencing was carried out using peripheral blood. The receptors were sampled from an older man with acute or convalescent COVID-19.

The chain combines TRBV12-3 or TRBV12-4 with TRBJ1-2; D is unclear. Trimming pared 7 bases from V and 10 bases from J, leaving 16 bases between. The CDR3 extends over 12 amino acids. CDR3 loop: CASTSHLPDYTF. The CDR3 DNA reads TGTGCCAGCACCTCCCACCTACCTGACTACACCTTC.

V and J are TRBV5-1 and TRBJ1-1, with 8 bases matching TRBD1. With 0 bases clipped from V and 3 bases from J, the junction kept 7 bases outside the gene matches. The CDR3 runs to 16 residues. Germline V CDR1 and CDR2: SGHRS, YFSETQ. In DNA, the CDR3 is TGCGCCAGCAGCTTGGATGGGCAGGGGGCTTACACTGAAGCTTTCTTT. Amino acid sequence: CASSLDGQGAYTEAFF.

V is TRBV9 and J is TRBJ2-5; perhaps TRBD2 as D (7 bases). Germline loops: CDR1 SGDLS, CDR2 YYNGEE. This CDR3 is 15 amino acids long. The V end lost 0 bases, the J end lost 5 bases, and 14 bases lay between the germline ends. CDR3 protein: CASSVGGGSGETQYF. CDR3 DNA sequence: TGTGCCAGCAGCGTAGGCGGGGGCTCCGGGGAGACCCAGTACTTC.